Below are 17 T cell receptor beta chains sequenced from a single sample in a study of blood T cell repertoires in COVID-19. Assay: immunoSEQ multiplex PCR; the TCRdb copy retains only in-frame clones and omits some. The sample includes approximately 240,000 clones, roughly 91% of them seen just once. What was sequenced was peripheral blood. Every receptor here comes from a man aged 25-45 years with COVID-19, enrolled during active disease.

The CDR3 region is CSVGTSGGAGTQYF. The DNA of the CDR3 is TGCAGCGTCGGGACTAGCGGGGGGGCGGGGACCCAGTACTTC. V gene TRBV29-1 combines with J gene TRBJ2-5; 16 positions agree with TRBD2. With 6 bases clipped from V and 7 bases from J, the junction kept 5 bases outside the gene matches. The CDR3 spans 14 residues. Germline V gene data show CDR1 as SQVTM and CDR2 as ANQGSEA.

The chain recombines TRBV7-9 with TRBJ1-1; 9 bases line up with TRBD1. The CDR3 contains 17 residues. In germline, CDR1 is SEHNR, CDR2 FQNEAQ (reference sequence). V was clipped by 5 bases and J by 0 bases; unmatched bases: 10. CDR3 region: CASSPPGTGTMNTEAFF. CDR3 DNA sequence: TGTGCCAGCAGCCCACCCGGGACAGGGACCATGAACACTGAAGCTTTCTTT.

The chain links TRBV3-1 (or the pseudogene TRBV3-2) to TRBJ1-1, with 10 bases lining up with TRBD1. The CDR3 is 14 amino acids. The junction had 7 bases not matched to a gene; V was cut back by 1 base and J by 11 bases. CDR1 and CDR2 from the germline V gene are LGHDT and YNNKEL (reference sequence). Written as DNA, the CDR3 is TGTGCCAGCAGCCAAGGTTCTGGGACAGGGGATGCTTTCTTT. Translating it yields CASSQGSGTGDAFF.

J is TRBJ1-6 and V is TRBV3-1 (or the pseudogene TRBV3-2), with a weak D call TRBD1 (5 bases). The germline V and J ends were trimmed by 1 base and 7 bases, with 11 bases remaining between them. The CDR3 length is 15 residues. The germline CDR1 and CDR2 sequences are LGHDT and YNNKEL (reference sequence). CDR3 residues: CASSQGRGGNSPLHF. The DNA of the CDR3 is TGTGCCAGCAGCCAAGGAAGGGGAGGGAATTCACCCCTCCACTTT.

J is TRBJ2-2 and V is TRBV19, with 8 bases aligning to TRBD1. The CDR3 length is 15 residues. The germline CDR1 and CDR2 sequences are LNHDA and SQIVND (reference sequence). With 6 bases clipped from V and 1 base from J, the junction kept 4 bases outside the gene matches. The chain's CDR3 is CASRTGTGNTGELFF. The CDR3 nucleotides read TGTGCCAGTAGGACCGGGACAGGGAACACCGGGGAGCTGTTTTTT.

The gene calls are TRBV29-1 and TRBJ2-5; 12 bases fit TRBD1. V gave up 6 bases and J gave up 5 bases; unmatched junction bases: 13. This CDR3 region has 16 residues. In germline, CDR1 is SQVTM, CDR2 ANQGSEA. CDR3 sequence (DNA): TGCAGCGTCGAAAGGGGACAGGGGGCTTCGTCGGAGACCCAGTACTTC. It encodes CSVERGQGASSETQYF.

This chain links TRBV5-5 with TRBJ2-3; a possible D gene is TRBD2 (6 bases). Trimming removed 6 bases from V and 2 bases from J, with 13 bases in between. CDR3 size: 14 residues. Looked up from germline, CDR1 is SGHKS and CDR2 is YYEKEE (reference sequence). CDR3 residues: CASTRDSLTDTQYF. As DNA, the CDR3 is TGTGCCAGCACCCGGGACTCCCTCACAGATACGCAGTATTTT. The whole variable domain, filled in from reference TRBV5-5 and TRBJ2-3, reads DAGVTQSPTHLIKTRGQQVTLRCSPISGHKSVSWYQQVLGQGPQFIFQYYEKEERGRGNFPDRFSARQFPNYSSELNVNALLLGDSALYLCASTRDSLTDTQYFGPGTRLTVL.

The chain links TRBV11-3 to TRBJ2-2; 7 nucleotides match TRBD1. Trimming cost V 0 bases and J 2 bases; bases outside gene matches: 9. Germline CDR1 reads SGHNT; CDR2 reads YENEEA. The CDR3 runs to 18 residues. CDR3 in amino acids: CASSLDVLGTENTGELFF. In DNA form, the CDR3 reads TGTGCCAGCAGCTTAGATGTCCTCGGGACAGAAAACACCGGGGAGCTGTTTTTT.

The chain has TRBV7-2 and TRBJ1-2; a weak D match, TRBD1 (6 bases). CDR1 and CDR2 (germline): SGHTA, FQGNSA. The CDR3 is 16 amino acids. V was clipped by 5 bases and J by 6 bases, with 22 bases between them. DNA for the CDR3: TGTGCCAGCAGCCCAGGGGATCTATTACGTTTAGATGGCTACACCTTC. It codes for CASSPGDLLRLDGYTF. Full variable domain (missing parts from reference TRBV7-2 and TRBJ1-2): GAGVSQSPSNKVTEKGKDVELRCDPISGHTALYWYRQSLGQGLEFLIYFQGNSAPDKSGLPSDRFSAERTGGSVSTLTIQRTQQEDSAVYLCASSPGDLLRLDGYTFGSGTRLTVV.

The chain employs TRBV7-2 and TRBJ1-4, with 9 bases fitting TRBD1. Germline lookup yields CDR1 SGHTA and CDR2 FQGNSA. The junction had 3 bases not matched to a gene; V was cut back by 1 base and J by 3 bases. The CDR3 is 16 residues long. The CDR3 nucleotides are TGTGCCAGCAGCTTAGGAGGACAGGGGCCTAATGAAAAACTGTTTTTT. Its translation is CASSLGGQGPNEKLFF.

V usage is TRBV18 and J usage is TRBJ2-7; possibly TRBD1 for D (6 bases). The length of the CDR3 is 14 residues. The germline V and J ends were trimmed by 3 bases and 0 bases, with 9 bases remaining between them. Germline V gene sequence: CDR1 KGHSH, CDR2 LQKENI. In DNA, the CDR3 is TGTGCCAGCTCACCGCAGGACAGCTCCTACGAGCAGTACTTC. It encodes CASSPQDSSYEQYF.

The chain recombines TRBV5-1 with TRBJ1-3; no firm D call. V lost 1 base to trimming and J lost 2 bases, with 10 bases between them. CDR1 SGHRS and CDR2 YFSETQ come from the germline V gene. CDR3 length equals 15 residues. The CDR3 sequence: CASSLLEFTGNTIYF. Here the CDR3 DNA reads TGCGCCAGCAGCTTGCTGGAGTTTACTGGAAACACCATATATTTT.

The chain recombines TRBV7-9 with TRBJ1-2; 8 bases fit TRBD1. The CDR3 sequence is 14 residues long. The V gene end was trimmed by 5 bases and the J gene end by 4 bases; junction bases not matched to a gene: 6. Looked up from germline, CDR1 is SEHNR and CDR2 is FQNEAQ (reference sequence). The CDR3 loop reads CASSEGTGGYGYTF. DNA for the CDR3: TGTGCCAGCAGCGAAGGGACAGGTGGCTATGGCTACACCTTC.

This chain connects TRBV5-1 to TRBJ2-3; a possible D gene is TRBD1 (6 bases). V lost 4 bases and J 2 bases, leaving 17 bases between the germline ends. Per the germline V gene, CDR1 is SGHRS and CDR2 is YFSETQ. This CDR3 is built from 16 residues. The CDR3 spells CASSPTGYENTDTQYF. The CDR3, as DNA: TGCGCCAGCAGCCCCACAGGGTACGAGAACACAGATACGCAGTATTTT. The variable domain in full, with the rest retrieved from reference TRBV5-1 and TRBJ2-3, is KAGVTQTPRYLIKTRGQQVTLSCSPISGHRSVSWYQQTPGQGLQFLFEYFSETQRNKGNFPGRFSGRQFSNSRSEMNVSTLELGDSALYLCASSPTGYENTDTQYFGPGTRLTVL.

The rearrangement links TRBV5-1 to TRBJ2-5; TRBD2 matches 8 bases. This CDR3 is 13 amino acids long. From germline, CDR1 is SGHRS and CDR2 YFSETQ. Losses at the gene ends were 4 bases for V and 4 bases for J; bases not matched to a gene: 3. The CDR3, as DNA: TGCGCCAGCAGCCCTCGGGGGGGAGAGACCCAGTACTTC. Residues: CASSPRGGETQYF.

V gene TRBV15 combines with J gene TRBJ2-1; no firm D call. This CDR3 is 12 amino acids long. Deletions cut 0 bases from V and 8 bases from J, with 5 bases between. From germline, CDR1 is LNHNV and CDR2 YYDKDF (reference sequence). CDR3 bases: TGTGCCACCAGCAGAGAGGCAGATGAGCAGTTCTTC. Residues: CATSREADEQFF.

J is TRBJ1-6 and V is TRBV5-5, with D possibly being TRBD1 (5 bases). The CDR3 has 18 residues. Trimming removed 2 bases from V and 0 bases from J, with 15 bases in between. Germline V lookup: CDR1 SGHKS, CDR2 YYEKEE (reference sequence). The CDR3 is CASSFFQGLSSYNSPLHF. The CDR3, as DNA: TGTGCCAGCAGCTTCTTCCAGGGATTGAGCTCCTATAATTCACCCCTCCACTTT.